These 12 T cell receptor beta chains originate from one sample sequenced in a study of pediatric ulcerative colitis. TCRdb's table, derived via immunoSEQ multiplex PCR, lists solely in-frame clones and lacks some. The profile shows 36,000 or so clones, 73% of them singletons. One to two pinch biopsies were taken from the rectum during colonoscopy. Sequenced: gut tissue. The receptors were sampled from a boy younger than 18 with moderate ulcerative colitis.

The V and J genes are TRBV5-6 and TRBJ1-5; 7 bases agree with TRBD1. Per the germline V gene, CDR1 is SGHDT and CDR2 is YYEEEE. With V trimmed by 1 base and J by 0 bases, 4 bases remained unmatched. CDR3 length equals 16 residues. The CDR3 DNA reads as TGTGCCAGCAGCTTGACAGGGGTTTATAGCAATCAGCCCCAGCATTTT. It yields the protein CASSLTGVYSNQPQHF.

The chain carries TRBV5-8 and TRBJ1-2, with 7 bases identical to TRBD1. The junction had 4 bases not matched to a gene; V was cut back by 4 bases and J by 4 bases. Germline loops: CDR1 SGHTS, CDR2 YDEGEE. This CDR3 has 13 amino acids. CDR3 coding DNA: TGTGCCAGCAGCCGAGACAGGGCCTATGGCTACACCTTC. Amino acids: CASSRDRAYGYTF.

The chain employs TRBV5-4 and TRBJ2-5; 12 bases map to TRBD2. V shed 2 bases, J shed 8 bases, and the junction held 10 bases outside the gene matches. The germline CDR1 and CDR2 sequences are SGHNT and YYREEE (reference sequence). This CDR3 spans 16 amino acids. The CDR3 coding sequence is TGTGCCAGCAGCTTCCCCCCTAGCGGGGGGGAGGAAACCCAGTACTTC. Residues: CASSFPPSGGEETQYF.

The chain joins TRBV7-6 to TRBJ2-5; tentatively, D is TRBD1 (6 bases). V lost 8 bases, J lost 5 bases, and 12 bases lay in between. This CDR3 has 12 amino acids. The V gene's germline CDR1 is SGHVS and CDR2 FNYEAQ. The CDR3 region is CASGTGTETQYF. The CDR3 region has the DNA TGTGCCAGCGGAACAGGGACGGAGACCCAGTACTTC.

Only a few counts were recorded for this clone. V usage is TRBV6-5 and J usage is TRBJ1-2; no firm D call. The CDR3 loop spans 13 amino acids. Per germline, CDR1 MNHEY and CDR2 SVGAGI. Trimming left V 0 bases short and J 4 bases short, with 6 bases between. The CDR3 bases are TGTGCCAGCAGTTACTCGCCGGGCTATGGCTACACCTTC. It translates to CASSYSPGYGYTF.

This clone has just a few counts. The V gene is TRBV14, the J gene TRBJ2-5, with D unresolved. V was clipped by 2 bases and J by 5 bases, with 9 bases between them. The CDR3 has 13 amino acids. Germline CDR1 reads SGHDN; CDR2 reads FVKESK. The chain's CDR3 is CASSQRVRETQYF. CDR3 sequence (DNA): TGTGCCAGCAGCCAACGGGTTAGGGAGACCCAGTACTTC.

The V gene is TRBV7-2, the J gene TRBJ2-1, with 12 bases identical to TRBD1. Losses at the gene ends were 2 bases for V and 6 bases for J; bases not matched to a gene: 2. The CDR3 contains 15 residues. CDR1 is SGHTA and CDR2 is FQGNSA in the germline V gene. CDR3: CASSLWDRGLNEQFF. Written as DNA, the CDR3 is TGTGCCAGCAGCTTATGGGACAGGGGGCTCAATGAGCAGTTCTTC.

The V call is TRBV6-4, the J call TRBJ1-2, with TRBD1 identical over 11 bases. V lost 6 bases and J lost 7; bases outside the gene matches: 7. Looked up from germline, CDR1 is MRHNA and CDR2 is SNTAGT. The CDR3 has 14 residues. The CDR3 DNA reads TGTGCCAGCAGACCGGGACAGGGGGTTGGTGGCTACACCTTC. Translation gives CASRPGQGVGGYTF.

A remark on this clone: Other DNA sequences of this sample code for an identical CDR3. This chain joins TRBV5-1 and TRBJ2-3; TRBD1 is a possible D gene (5 bases). Germline loops: CDR1 SGHRS, CDR2 YFSETQ. CDR3 size: 12 residues. V lost 5 bases and J 1 base, leaving 5 bases between the germline ends. In nucleotides, the CDR3 is TGCGCCAGCAGAGGGGGCACAGATACGCAGTATTTT. This gives the protein CASRGGTDTQYF.

The chain couples TRBV29-1 to TRBJ1-3; D uncertain. Germline assignment: CDR1 SQVTM and CDR2 ANQGSEA. V lost 5 bases, J lost 0 bases, and 5 bases lay in between. The CDR3 loop spans 12 amino acids. CDR3 sequence: CSVRDSGNTIYF. The DNA of the CDR3 is TGCAGCGTTAGAGACTCTGGAAACACCATATATTTT.

V is TRBV28 and J is TRBJ2-7; D possibly uses TRBD1 or TRBD2 (6 bases each). CDR1 and CDR2 (germline): MDHEN, SYDVKM. The V and J ends lost 5 bases and 0 bases respectively, with 17 bases between them. The CDR3 length is 16 residues. CDR3 in amino acids: CASSPRGLLNSYEQYF. CDR3 bases: TGTGCCAGCAGTCCCAGGGGACTTCTAAACTCCTACGAGCAGTACTTC.

The chain is built from TRBV9 and TRBJ2-2; perhaps D is TRBD1 or TRBD2 (5 bases each). V gave up 4 bases and J gave up 3 bases, with 13 bases separating them. This CDR3 has 15 residues. Germline V gene data show CDR1 as SGDLS and CDR2 as YYNGEE. The CDR3 coding sequence is TGTGCCAGCAGCCCCTTCCGGGGCCACACCGGGGAGCTGTTTTTT. This encodes CASSPFRGHTGELFF.